This passage covers 10 T cell receptor delta chains from one sample sequenced in a study of gamma-delta chains in newborns, infants, children. TCRdb reanalyzed the reads using CATT. Here the sample spans 1,500 to 2,000 delta-chain clones, about 1.1% being singletons. What was sequenced was blood. These receptors all stem from a child who was a newborn, infant or young child, either healthy, febrile or measles-vaccinated (not recorded which).

In regard to this clone: A far larger clone is one nucleotide away, so this likely arose from a read error. Other DNA sequences in this sample translate to the same CDR3. The CDR3 region is CALGELGTGGYLYTDKLIF. The CDR3 coding sequence is TGTGCCCTTGGGGAACTAGGTACTGGGGGATACTTGTACACCGATAAACTCATCTTT. The V call is TRDV1, the J call TRDJ1; 12 bases align to TRDD3. The V gene's germline CDR1 is TSWWSYY and CDR2 QGS. This CDR3 region has 19 residues.

In the case of this clone: A far larger clone is one base from this, pointing to a likely read error. The identical CDR3 is also encoded by other nucleotide sequences in the sample. V usage is TRDV2 and J usage is TRDJ2; TRDD3 is a possible D gene (5 bases). CDR1 and CDR2 from the germline V gene are GEAIGNYY and EKD. The ends were cut back, 0 bases at V and 10 bases at J, with 17 bases in the middle. This CDR3 is 15 amino acids long. The CDR3 spells CACDTVGASGEQLFF. The DNA of the CDR3 is TGTGCCTGTGACACCGTTGGGGCCTCGGGAGAACAACTCTTCTTT.

To note about this clone: TCRdb lists the protein of a much larger clone for this DNA, which differs at residue 15, so this is likely a read error; the protein given here is translated from the DNA itself. This CDR3 reads CACDTIASGISSWDNRQMFF. In DNA form, the CDR3 reads TGTGCCTGTGACACCATAGCCTCGGGGATCAGCTCCTGGGACAACCGACAGATGTTTTTC. The chain has TRDV2 and TRDJ3; perhaps TRDD3 as D (6 bases). Germline V CDR1 and CDR2: GEAIGNYY, EKD. CDR3 length: 20 amino acids.

This clone has only a few counts. The TCRdb protein, from a much larger clone, departs from this DNA's translation at residue 4, likely by read error; the protein shown derives from the DNA. The same CDR3 can be traced to other DNA sequences in this sample. The V call is TRDV2, the J call TRDJ3; TRDD3 matches at 13 bases. The V gene's germline CDR1 is GEAIGNYY and CDR2 EKD. The CDR3 sequence is 21 residues long. Here the CDR3 DNA reads TGTGCCTGTGGCTCCATTACTGGGGGATACGAAACGGATTGGGACACCCGACAGATGTTCTTC. It encodes CACGSITGGYETDWDTRQMFF.

In regard to this clone: This DNA's translation differs at residue 5 from TCRdb's protein, which comes from a much larger clone; a read error is likely, and the protein shown is translated from the DNA. This same CDR3 is encoded by further DNA sequences in the sample. The rearrangement links TRDV2 to TRDJ1; unclear D gene. This CDR3 region has 16 residues. The V gene's germline CDR1 is GEAIGNYY and CDR2 EKD. V was cut by 3 bases and J by 0 bases, with 16 bases left in between. CDR3 region: CACDHVSRTDTDKLIF. The CDR3 DNA reads TGTGCCTGTGACCACGTTAGCCGGACGGACACCGATAAACTCATCTTT.

This clone has a handful of counts. The mismatch at residue 8 between this DNA's translation and the TCRdb protein of a much larger clone likely reflects a read error; the protein shown is translated from the DNA. This chain joins TRDV2 and TRDJ1; 8 bases align to TRDD3. Germline lookup yields CDR1 GEAIGNYY and CDR2 EKD. This CDR3 has 15 amino acids. V lost 4 bases and J lost 0; bases outside the gene matches: 6. The chain's CDR3 is CACDGLGANTDKLIF. CDR3 nucleotide sequence: TGTGCCTGTGATGGACTGGGGGCTAACACCGATAAACTCATCTTT.

In its sample, this clone ranks as medium-sized. A far larger clone differs by one base, so this is likely a read error. This chain joins TRDV2 and TRDJ1; 7 nucleotides align to TRDD3. Germline trimming cut 1 base from V and 1 base from J; bases unmatched to any gene: 2. Per the germline V gene, CDR1 is GEAIGNYY and CDR2 is EKD. The CDR3 is 14 amino acids. The CDR3 DNA sequence: TGTGCCTGTGACACTCTGGGGGCCACCGATAAACTCATCTTT. The encoded protein is CACDTLGATDKLIF.

This clone was detected only once. The V gene is TRDV2, the J gene TRDJ2, with TRDD3 identical over 12 bases. Looked up from germline, CDR1 is GEAIGNYY and CDR2 is EKD. This CDR3 has 20 amino acids. V gave up 4 bases and J gave up 2 bases; unmatched junction bases: 16. In nucleotides, the CDR3 is TGTGCCTGTGAAGGGTGCTGGGGGATACGCGGCCAAGAGTTGACAGCACAACTCTTCTTT. Translated: CACEGCWGIRGQELTAQLFF.

This clone has a handful of counts. TCRdb shows a much larger clone's protein in place of this DNA's translation, and the two differ at residue 10, likely through a read error; the protein shown is translated from the DNA. The chain employs TRDV2 and TRDJ3; 12 nucleotides agree with TRDD3. J was trimmed by 3 bases and V by 2 bases; bases with no gene match: 4. The CDR3 consists of 18 residues. Germline V gives CDR1 GEAIGNYY, CDR2 EKD. CDR3 residues: CACDNTGGYFWDTRQMFF. The CDR3 nucleotides read TGTGCCTGTGACAATACTGGGGGATACTTCTGGGACACCCGACAGATGTTTTTC.

To note about this clone: TCRdb attributes to this sequence the protein of a much larger clone, which differs from the DNA translation at residue 3; a read error is likely, and the protein displayed is translated from the DNA. The chain uses TRDV2 and TRDJ3; perhaps TRDD3 as D (5 bases). The germline V gene has CDR1 GEAIGNYY and CDR2 EKD. The CDR3 is 18 amino acids. The CDR3 DNA follows: TGTGCCTGGGACACCGTGATGGGGAGATCCTGGGACACCCGACAGATGTTTTTC. This translates into CAWDTVMGRSWDTRQMFF.